Listed below are T cell receptor beta chains from one sample, sequenced in a study of CDR3 diversity in severe acne. TCRdb reprocessed the PCR reads with MiXCR, giving one entry per CDR3 protein. The sample lists 89,000 or so distinct CDR3 sequences; 45% to 50% were seen once. Sample: blood. The source of these receptors is a male donor in good health, serving as a control. Each CDR3 is given with its conserved first and last residue. A D gene is named only where the DNA matches it firmly. Clone size, where shown, is once, few, many, or a class for clones that have expanded.

cdr3_aa cdr3_nt cdr3_length j_call v_call d_call clone_size
CASSLKAGLAGGTNTGELFF TGTGCCAGCAGCTTAAAGGCGGGGCTAGCGGGAGGTACGAACACCGGGGAGCTGTTTTTT 20 TRBJ2-2 TRBV7-3 TRBD2 few
CSASRSDQPQHF TGCAGTGCTAGTAGGTCTGATCAGCCCCAGCATTTT 12 TRBJ1-5 TRBV20-1 . few
CASTSGPSSYGYTF TGTGCCAGCACCTCGGGTCCAAGCTCCTATGGCTACACCTTC 14 TRBJ1-2 TRBV6-6 . .
CATSRTQGVVNQPQHF TGTGCCACCAGCAGAACCCAGGGGGTGGTCAATCAGCCCCAGCATTTT 16 TRBJ1-5 TRBV15 TRBD1 .
CASTGQGDYEQYF TGTGCCAGCACTGGACAGGGAGACTACGAGCAGTACTTC 13 TRBJ2-7 TRBV2 TRBD1 .
CSARDEAGNTIYF TGCAGTGCTAGAGATGAGGCGGGAAACACCATATATTTT 13 TRBJ1-3 TRBV20-1 . .
CGARDRTGETQYF TGCGGTGCTAGAGATCGGACGGGAGAGACCCAGTACTTC 13 TRBJ2-5 TRBV20-1 . .
CASSLVSSPDKRPSDF TGCGCCAGCAGCTTGGTGTCGTCTCCAGACAAGAGACCCAGTGACTTC 16 TRBJ2-5 TRBV5-1 . .
CATSDRTVSNQPQHF TGTGCCACCAGTGACCGGACTGTTAGCAATCAGCCCCAGCATTTT 15 TRBJ1-5 TRBV24-1 . few
CASSGRLAGSYEQYF TGTGCCAGCAGTGGCCGGTTAGCGGGGTCCTACGAGCAGTACTTC 15 TRBJ2-7 TRBV25-1 TRBD2 few
CASSLGGYSRPHLYF TGCGCCAGCAGCTTGGGTGGGTATAGCCGGCCGCACTTGTACTTC 15 TRBJ2-7 TRBV7-9 . .
CASSSDGTLEQYF TGTGCCAGCAGCTCGGACGGGACCTTGGAGCAGTACTTC 13 TRBJ2-7 TRBV7-9 . few
CAISEQMAGYTF TGTGCCATCAGTGAACAGATGGCCGGCTACACCTTC 12 TRBJ1-2 TRBV10-3 . .
CASSSSQGTEAFF TGTGCCAGCAGCTCTTCACAGGGAACTGAAGCTTTCTTT 13 TRBJ1-1 TRBV25-1 . .
CASSGVRFYEQYF TGTGCCAGCAGTGGGGTAAGATTCTACGAGCAGTACTTC 13 TRBJ2-7 TRBV2 . .
CSARDVGGGGYEQYF TGCAGTGCTAGGGATGTGGGGGGAGGAGGCTACGAGCAGTACTTC 15 TRBJ2-7 TRBV20-1 . .